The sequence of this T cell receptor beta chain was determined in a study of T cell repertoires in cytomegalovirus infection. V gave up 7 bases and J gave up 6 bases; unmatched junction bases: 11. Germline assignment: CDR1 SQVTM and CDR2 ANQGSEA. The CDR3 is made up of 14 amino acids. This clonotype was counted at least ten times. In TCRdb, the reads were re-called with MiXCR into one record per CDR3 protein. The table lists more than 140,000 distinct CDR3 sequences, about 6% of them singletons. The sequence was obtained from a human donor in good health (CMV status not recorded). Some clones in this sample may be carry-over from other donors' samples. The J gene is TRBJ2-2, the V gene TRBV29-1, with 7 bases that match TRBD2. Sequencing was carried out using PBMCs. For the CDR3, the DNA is TGCAGCGGTGGGGGAGGGCGTGGATCCGGGGAGCTGTTTTTT. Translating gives CSGGGGRGSGELFF.